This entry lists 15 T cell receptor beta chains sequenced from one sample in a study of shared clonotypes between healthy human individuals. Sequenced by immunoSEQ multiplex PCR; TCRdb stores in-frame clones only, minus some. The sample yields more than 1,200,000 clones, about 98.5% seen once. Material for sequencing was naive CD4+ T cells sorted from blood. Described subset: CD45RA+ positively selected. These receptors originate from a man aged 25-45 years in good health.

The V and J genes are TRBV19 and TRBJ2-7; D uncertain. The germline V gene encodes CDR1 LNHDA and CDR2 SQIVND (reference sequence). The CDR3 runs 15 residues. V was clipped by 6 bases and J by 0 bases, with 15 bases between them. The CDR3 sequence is CASSSRFASSYEQYF. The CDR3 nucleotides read TGTGCCAGTAGCAGTCGGTTCGCCAGCTCCTACGAGCAGTACTTC. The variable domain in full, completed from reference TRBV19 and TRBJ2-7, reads DGGITQSPKYLFRKEGQNVTLSCEQNLNHDAMYWYRQDPGQGLRLIYYSQIVNDFQKGDIAEGYSVSREKKESFPLTVTSAQKNPTAFYLCASSSRFASSYEQYFGPGTRLTVT.

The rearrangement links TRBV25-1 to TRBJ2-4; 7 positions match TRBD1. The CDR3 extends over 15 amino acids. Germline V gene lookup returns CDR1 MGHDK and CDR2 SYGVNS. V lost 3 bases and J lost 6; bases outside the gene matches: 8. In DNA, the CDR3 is TGTGCCAGCAGTGACCCAGACAGGGTATCAAACATTCAGTACTTC. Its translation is CASSDPDRVSNIQYF.

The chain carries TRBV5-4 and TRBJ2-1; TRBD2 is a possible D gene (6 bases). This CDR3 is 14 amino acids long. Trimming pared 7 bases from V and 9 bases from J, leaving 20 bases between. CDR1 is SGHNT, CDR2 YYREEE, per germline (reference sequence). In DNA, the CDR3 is TGTGCCAGCTCCCGGGAGCGGATAGTTAGTGAGCAGTTCTTC. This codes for CASSRERIVSEQFF.

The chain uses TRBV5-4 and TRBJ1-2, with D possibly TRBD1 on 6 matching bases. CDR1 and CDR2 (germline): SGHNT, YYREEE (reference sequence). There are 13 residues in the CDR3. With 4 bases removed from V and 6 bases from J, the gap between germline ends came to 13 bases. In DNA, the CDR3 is TGTGCCAGCAGCCCGACAGGAACTGATGGCTACACCTTC. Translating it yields CASSPTGTDGYTF.

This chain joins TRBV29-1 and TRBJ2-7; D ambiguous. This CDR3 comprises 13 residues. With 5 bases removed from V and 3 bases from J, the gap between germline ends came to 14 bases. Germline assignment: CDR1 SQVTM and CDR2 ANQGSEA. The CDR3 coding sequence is TGCAGCGTTTTTTCGAGCGCCAACTACGAGCAGTACTTC. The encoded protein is CSVFSSANYEQYF.

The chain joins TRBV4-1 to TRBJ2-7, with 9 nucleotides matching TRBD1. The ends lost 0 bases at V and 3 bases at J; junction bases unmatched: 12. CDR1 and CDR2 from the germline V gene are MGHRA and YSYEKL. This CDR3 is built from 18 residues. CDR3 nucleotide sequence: TGCGCCAGCAGCCAAGATGCAGAATGGACAGGGGACCACTACGAGCAGTACTTC. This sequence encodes CASSQDAEWTGDHYEQYF.

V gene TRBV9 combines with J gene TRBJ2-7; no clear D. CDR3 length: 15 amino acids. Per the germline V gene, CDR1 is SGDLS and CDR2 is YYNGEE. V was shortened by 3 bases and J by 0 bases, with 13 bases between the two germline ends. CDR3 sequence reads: CASSAGAISSYEQYF. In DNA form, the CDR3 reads TGTGCCAGCAGCGCCGGTGCTATAAGCTCCTACGAGCAGTACTTC.

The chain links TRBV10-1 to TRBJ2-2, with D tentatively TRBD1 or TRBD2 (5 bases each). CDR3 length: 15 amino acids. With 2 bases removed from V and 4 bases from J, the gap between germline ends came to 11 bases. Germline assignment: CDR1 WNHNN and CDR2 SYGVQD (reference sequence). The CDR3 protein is CASSEGGRITGELFF. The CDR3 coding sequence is TGCGCCAGCAGTGAGGGGGGACGCATCACCGGGGAGCTGTTTTTT.

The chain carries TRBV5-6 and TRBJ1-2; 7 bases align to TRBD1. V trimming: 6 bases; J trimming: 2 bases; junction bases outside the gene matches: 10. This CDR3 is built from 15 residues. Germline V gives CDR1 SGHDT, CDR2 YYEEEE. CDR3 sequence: CASNLRGTVNYGYTF. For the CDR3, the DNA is TGTGCCAGCAACCTGAGAGGGACAGTAAACTATGGCTACACCTTC.

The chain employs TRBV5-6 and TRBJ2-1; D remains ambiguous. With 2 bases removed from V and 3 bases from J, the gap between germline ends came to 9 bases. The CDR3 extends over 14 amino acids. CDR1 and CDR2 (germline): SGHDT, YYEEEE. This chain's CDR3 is CASSLVAYYNEQFF. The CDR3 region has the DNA TGTGCCAGCAGCTTAGTTGCGTACTACAATGAGCAGTTCTTC. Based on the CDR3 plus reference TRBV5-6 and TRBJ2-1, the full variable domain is DAGVTQSPTHLIKTRGQQVTLRCSPKSGHDTVSWYQQALGQGPQFIFQYYEEEERQRGNFPDRFSGHQFPNYSSELNVNALLLGDSALYLCASSLVAYYNEQFFGPGTRLTVL.

CDR3 DNA sequence: TGCGCCAGCAGGCCTAGACAGGGTTTTTTCTACGAGCAGTACTTC. Translating it yields CASRPRQGFFYEQYF. J is TRBJ2-7 and V is TRBV23-1, with 7 nucleotides matching TRBD1. TRBV23-1 is an open reading frame whose function is uncertain. V lost 6 bases, J lost 3 bases, and 11 bases stayed unmatched. This CDR3 is 15 amino acids long.

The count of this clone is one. CDR3: CASSVQAFPGSYNEQFF. The CDR3 DNA is TGTGCCAGCAGCGTCCAAGCCTTTCCGGGCTCCTACAATGAGCAGTTCTTC. The chain recombines TRBV9 with TRBJ2-1; D call uncertain. V lost 2 bases and J 0 bases, leaving 15 bases between the germline ends. CDR1 SGDLS and CDR2 YYNGEE come from the germline V gene. The CDR3 sequence is 17 residues long.

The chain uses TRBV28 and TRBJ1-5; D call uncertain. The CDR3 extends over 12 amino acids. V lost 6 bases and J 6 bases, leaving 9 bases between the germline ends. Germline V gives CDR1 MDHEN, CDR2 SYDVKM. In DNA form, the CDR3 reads TGTGCCAGCAGCACTTTTGGTCAGCCCCAGCATTTT. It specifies CASSTFGQPQHF.

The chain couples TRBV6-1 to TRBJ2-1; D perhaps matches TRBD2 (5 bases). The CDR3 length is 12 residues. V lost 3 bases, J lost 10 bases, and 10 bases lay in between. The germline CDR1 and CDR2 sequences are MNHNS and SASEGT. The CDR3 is CASSEEVVEQFF. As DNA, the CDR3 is TGTGCCAGCAGTGAGGAGGTGGTCGAGCAGTTCTTC.

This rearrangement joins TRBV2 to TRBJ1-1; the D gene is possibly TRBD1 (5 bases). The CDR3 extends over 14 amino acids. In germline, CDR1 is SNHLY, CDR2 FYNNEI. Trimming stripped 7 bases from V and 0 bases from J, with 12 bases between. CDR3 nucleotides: TGTGCCAGCATGAGACAGAGCATGAACACTGAAGCTTTCTTT. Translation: CASMRQSMNTEAFF.